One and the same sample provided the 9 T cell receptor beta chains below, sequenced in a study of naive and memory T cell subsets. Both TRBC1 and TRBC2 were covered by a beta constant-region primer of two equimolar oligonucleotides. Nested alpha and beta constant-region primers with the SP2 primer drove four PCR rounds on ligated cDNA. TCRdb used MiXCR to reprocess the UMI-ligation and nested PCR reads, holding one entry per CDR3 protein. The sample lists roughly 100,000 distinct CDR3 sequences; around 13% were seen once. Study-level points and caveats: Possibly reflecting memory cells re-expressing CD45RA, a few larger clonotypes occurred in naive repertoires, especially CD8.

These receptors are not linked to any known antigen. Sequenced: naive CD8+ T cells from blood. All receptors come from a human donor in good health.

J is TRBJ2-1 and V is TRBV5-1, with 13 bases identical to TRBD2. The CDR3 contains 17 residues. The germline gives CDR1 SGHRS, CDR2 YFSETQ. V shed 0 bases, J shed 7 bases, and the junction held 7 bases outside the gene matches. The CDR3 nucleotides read TGCGCCAGCAGCTTGGGGACTAGCGGGAGATTTTATAATGAGCAGTTCTTC. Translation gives CASSLGTSGRFYNEQFF. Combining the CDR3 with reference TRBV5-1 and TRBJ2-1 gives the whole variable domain KAGVTQTPRYLIKTRGQQVTLSCSPISGHRSVSWYQQTPGQGLQFLFEYFSETQRNKGNFPGRFSGRQFSNSRSEMNVSTLELGDSALYLCASSLGTSGRFYNEQFFGPGTRLTVL.

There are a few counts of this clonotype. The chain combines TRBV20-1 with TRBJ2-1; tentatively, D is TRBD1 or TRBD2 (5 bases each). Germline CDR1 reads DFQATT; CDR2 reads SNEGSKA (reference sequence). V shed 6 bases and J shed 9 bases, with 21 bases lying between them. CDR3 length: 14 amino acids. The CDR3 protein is CSAEPGPTVGEQFF. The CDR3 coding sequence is TGCAGTGCCGAGCCGGGACCTACCGTGGGTGAGCAGTTCTTC.

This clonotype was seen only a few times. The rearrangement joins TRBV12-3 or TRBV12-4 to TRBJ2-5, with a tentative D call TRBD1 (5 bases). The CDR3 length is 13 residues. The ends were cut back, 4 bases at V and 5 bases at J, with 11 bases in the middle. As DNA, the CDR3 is TGTGCCAGCAGTTCCCAGGGCTTGGAGACCCAGTACTTC. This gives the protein CASSSQGLETQYF.

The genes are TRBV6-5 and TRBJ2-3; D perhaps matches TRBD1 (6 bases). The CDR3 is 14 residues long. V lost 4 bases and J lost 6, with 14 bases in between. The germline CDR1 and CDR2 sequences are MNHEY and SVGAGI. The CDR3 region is CASSSPGAVDTQYF. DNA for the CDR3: TGTGCCAGCAGTTCCCCAGGGGCGGTGGATACGCAGTATTTT.

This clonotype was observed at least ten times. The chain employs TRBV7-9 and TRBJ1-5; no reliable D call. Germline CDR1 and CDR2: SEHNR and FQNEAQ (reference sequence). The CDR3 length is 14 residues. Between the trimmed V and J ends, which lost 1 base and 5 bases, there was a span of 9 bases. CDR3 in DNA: TGTGCCAGCAGCTTAGTAGGGCAGGATCAGCCCCAGCATTTT. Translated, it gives CASSLVGQDQPQHF. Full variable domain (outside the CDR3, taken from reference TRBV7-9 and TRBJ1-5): DTGVSQNPRHKITKRGQNVTFRCDPISEHNRLYWYRQTLGQGPEFLTYFQNEAQLEKSRLLSDRFSAERPKGSFSTLEIQRTEQGDSAMYLCASSLVGQDQPQHFGDGTRLSIL.

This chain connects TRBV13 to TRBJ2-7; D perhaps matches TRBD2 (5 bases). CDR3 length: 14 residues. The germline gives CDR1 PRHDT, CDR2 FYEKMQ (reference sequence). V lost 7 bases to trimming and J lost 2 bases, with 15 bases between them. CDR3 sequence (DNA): TGTGCCAGCACCTCGGGGAGAGGAGCCTACGAGCAGTACTTC. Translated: CASTSGRGAYEQYF.

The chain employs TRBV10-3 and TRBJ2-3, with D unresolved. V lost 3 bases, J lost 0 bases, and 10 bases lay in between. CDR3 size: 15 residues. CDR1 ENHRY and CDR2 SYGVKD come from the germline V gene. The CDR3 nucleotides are TGTGCCATCAGTGAACCTGACACTAGCACAGATACGCAGTATTTT. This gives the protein CAISEPDTSTDTQYF.

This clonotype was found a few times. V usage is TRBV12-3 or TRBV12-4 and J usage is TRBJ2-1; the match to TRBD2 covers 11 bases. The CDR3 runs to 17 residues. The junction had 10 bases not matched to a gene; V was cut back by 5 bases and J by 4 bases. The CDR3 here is CASSLFPGTSGYNEQFF. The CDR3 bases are TGTGCCAGCAGTCTTTTCCCCGGGACTAGCGGTTACAATGAGCAGTTCTTC.

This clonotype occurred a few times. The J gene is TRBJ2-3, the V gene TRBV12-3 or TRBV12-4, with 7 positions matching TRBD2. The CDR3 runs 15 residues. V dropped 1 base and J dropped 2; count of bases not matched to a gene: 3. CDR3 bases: TGTGCCAGCAGTTTAGGGCTAGCGGCCACAGATACGCAGTATTTT. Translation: CASSLGLAATDTQYF.